This T cell receptor (beta chain) is drawn from a study of blood T cell repertoires in COVID-19 (dated by TCRdb to between 2020 and 2021). In terms of the full investigation: Samples from collaborators originated in the United States, Italy and Spain and spanned both the acute and convalescent phases of COVID-19. Where available, HLA class I and class II types were obtained from metadata supplied by the sample provider rather than from assay-based typing. Sample metadata almost always included a de-identified subject ID, COVID-19 status, age in years and sex. Samples were obtained from the ongoing ImmuneRACE study (first 160 participants) and from 1,254 subjects provided by 6 global collaborators. The repertoires were released in a freely available public database meant as a resource for research on the immune response to SARS-CoV-2. Deeply sampled blood TCRbeta repertoires from subjects exposed to, actively infected with, or recovered from COVID-19 were included in the dataset. The material from the prospective study consisted of cDNA or gDNA derived from T cells, B-cell-depleted T cells, or PBMCs.

Comment on this clone: It lacks a known antigen. Per-nucleotide qualities are absent, and no much larger clonotype sits a single base away.

The paper's findings and limits, for the study overall: Clinical and demographic metadata were provided uncurated, with the amount varying by source and participant.

Its CDR3 holds 11 amino acids, cysteine through phenylalanine. Only CDR3 DNA is held: 33 bases, read in frame from base 1. V is cut by 5 bases and J by 8 bases, and the space between the germline ends is 6 bases. CDR1 is given as MNHEY and CDR2 as SVGAGI, both from the germline V gene. One collaborating source in Seattle enrolled patients during active infection and followed them longitudinally through the course of disease. Collaborating institutions collected whole blood in K2EDTA tubes following their own protocols. Collaborator samples were shipped for TCRbeta analysis as frozen whole blood, isolated PBMCs, or DNA extracted from either sample type. TCRbeta CDR3 regions were amplified from genomic DNA using the immunoSEQ Assay, a bias-controlled multiplex PCR. Turning to the authors' computational methods: Nucleated cell counts per sample were estimated from amplification of reference gene primers within the assay. To quantify the absolute abundance of each unique TCRbeta CDR3 rearrangement, sequence reads were collapsed and filtered. For each sample, productive Simpson clonality was calculated by taking the square root of Simpson's diversity index across productive rearrangements. The immuneACCESS repertoire file appears here via TCRdb, limited to in-frame rearrangements. These files lack a portion of the clones; in checked studies, under half of the deficit traces to unresolved V genes, and the cause of the others is not known. V, J and clone size reflect that table, while D and trimming were determined from the DNA. The sample table records 150,000 or so clones; approximately 81% of these occur just once. The leading ten clones occupy under 6.5% of the sample.

The source material was peripheral blood. The rearrangement joined TRBV6-5 to TRBJ1-4; perhaps TRBD1 is the D gene, with 5 bases matching. The sequence was obtained from a woman aged 45-65 years with COVID-19, enrolled during active disease. CDR3 protein: CASSQGEKLFF. The DNA sequence follows: TGTGCCAGCAGTCAGGGAGAAAAACTGTTTTTT.